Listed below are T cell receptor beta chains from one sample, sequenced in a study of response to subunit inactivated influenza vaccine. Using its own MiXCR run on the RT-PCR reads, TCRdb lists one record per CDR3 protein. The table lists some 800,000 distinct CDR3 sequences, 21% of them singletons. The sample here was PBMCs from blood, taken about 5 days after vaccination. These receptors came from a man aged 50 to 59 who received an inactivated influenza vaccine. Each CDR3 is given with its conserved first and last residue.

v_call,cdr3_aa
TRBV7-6,CASSSGVGGRLADTQYF
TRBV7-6,CASSPRTTRGPITGELFF
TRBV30,CAWSEPGTTDTQYF
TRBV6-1,CASRTGTGGGTGELFF
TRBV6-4,CASSPPGAAGKTQYF
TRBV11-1,CASSLTIGQGGETQYF
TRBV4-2,CASSQPSGYNEQFF
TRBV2,CASSGVGISNQPQHF
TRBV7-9,CASSLRPSGSIVPEQYF
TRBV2,CASSEVGTQYF
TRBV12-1,CASSFVAGGRFKQETQYF
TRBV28,CASSFIRSGGTFSTDTQYF
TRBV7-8,CASSLWPGGKGTEAFF
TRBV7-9,CAMSRAGGNYNEQFF
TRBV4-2,CASSQLWREGPGANVLTF
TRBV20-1,CSASHGQGNPYEQYF
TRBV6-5,CASSWDSNTNYGYTF
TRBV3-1,CASSQGAGLDTGELFF
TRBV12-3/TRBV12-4,CASSLESGGPYGYTF
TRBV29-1,CSVELDRGSYEQYF
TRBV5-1,CASSLDPGNEAFF
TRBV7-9,CASSGGTPDWGEQYF
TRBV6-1,CASSEQGVRDGF